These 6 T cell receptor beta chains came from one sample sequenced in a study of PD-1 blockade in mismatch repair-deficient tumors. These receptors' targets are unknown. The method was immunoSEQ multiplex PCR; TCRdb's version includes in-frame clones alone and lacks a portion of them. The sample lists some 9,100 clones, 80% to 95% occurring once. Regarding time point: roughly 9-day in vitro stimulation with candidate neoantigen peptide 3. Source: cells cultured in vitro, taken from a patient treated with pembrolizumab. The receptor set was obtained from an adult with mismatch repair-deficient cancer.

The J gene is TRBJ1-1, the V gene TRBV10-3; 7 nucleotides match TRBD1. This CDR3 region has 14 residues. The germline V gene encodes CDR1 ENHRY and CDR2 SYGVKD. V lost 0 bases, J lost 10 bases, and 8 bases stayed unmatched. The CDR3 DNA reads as TGTGCCATCAGTGAGTCGACGGGAACAGGGGTAGCTTTCTTT. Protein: CAISESTGTGVAFF.

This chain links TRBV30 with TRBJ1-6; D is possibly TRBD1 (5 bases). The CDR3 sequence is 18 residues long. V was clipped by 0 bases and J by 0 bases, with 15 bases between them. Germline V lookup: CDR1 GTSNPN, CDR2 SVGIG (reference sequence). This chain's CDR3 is CAWSVLGTKSSYNSPLHF. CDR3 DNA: TGTGCCTGGAGTGTACTCGGGACGAAGAGCTCCTATAATTCACCCCTCCACTTT.

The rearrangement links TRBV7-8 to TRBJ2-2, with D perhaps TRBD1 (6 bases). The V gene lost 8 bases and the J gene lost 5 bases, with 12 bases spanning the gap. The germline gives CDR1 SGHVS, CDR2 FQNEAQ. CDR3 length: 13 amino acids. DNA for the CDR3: TGTGCCAGCCCTTCCAGGGGTACCGGGGAGCTGTTTTTT. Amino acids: CASPSRGTGELFF.

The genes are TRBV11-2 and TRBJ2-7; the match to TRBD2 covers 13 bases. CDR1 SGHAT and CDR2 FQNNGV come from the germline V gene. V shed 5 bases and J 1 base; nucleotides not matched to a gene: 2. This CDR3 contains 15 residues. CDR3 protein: CASSAGLAGSYEQYF. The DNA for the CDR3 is TGTGCCAGCAGCGCGGGACTAGCGGGATCCTACGAGCAGTACTTC.

This chain's CDR3 is CASTVEGVYGYTF. For the CDR3, the DNA is TGTGCCAGCACCGTGGAAGGGGTGTATGGCTACACCTTC. The chain links TRBV5-4 to TRBJ1-2, with D tentatively TRBD1 (5 bases). This CDR3 has 13 residues. Trimming took off 6 bases at V and 5 bases at J, with 14 bases between the two ends. Germline CDR1 and CDR2: SGHNT and YYREEE (reference sequence).

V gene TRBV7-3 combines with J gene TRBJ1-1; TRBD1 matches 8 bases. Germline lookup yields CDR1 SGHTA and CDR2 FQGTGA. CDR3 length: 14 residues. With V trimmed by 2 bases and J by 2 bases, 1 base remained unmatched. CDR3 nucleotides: TGTGCCAGCAGCTTAGACAGGGGAAACACTGAAGCTTTCTTT. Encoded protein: CASSLDRGNTEAFF.